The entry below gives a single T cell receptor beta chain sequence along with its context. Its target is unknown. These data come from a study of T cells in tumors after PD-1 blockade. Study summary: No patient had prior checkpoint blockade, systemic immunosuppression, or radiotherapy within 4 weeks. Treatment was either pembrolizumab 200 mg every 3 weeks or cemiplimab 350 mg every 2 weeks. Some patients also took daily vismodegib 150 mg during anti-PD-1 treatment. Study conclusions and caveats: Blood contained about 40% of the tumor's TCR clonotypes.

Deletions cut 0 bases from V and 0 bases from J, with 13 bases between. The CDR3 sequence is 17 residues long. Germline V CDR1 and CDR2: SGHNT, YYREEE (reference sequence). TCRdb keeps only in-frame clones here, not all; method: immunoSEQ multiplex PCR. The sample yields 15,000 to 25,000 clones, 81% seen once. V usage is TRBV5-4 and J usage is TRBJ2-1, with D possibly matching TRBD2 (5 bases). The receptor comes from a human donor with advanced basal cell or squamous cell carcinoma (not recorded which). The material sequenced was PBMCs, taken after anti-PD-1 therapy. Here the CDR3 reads CASSLAGLGSSYNEQFF. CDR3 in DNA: TGTGCCAGCAGCTTGGCTGGTCTGGGGAGCTCCTACAATGAGCAGTTCTTC.